This T cell receptor (beta chain) was observed in a study of shared clonotypes between healthy human individuals. Turning to the study itself: For every donor, three CD4 naive, three CD4 memory, two CD8 naive and one CD8 memory plates were used.

Every contributor of samples was a Caucasian grown-up residing in Nashville, Tennessee. Generated by immunoSEQ multiplex PCR, the TCRdb table keeps only in-frame clones and is missing some. Found here are more than 500,000 clones, more than 95% of them singletons; the top ten hold about 0.06%. With respect to this clone: What it binds is unknown.

Study-wide results and caveats: Roughly 5% was the fraction of naive CD4 clonotypes found shared across a few donors.

V was trimmed by 2 bases and J by 5 bases, leaving 15 bases between them. The CDR3 spans 15 residues. Per germline, CDR1 KGHSH and CDR2 LQKENI. The sample consisted of naive CD4+ T cells sorted from blood. Subset noted: CD45RA+ positively selected. The TCR sequence derives from a woman aged 25 to 39 in good health. The genes are TRBV18 and TRBJ2-5; possible D gene TRBD2, 6 bases. The CDR3 DNA is TGTGCCAGCTCACCAGGAGACGGGAGTTGGGAGACCCAGTACTTC. Protein product: CASSPGDGSWETQYF.